Sequencing of this T cell receptor (beta chain) was carried out in a study of blood T cell repertoires in COVID-19. Study overall: From T cells, B-cell-depleted T cells, or PBMCs came the material, which was cDNA or gDNA.

Clones were read by immunoSEQ multiplex PCR, and TCRdb kept only the in-frame ones, dropping some. This table holds 120,000 to 150,000 clones, approximately 87% found once. The V end was cut by 2 bases, the J end by 4 bases, with 17 bases between. The V gene's germline CDR1 is LNHNV and CDR2 YYDKDF (reference sequence). The CDR3 length is 16 residues. Sample: peripheral blood. This chain joins TRBV15 and TRBJ1-2, with D tentatively TRBD1 (5 bases). This TCR came from a man aged 80 or over with acute or convalescent COVID-19. In DNA, the CDR3 is TGTGCCACCAGCAGAACACAGGACCTTGGGTTCTATGGCTACACCTTC. It translates to CATSRTQDLGFYGYTF.